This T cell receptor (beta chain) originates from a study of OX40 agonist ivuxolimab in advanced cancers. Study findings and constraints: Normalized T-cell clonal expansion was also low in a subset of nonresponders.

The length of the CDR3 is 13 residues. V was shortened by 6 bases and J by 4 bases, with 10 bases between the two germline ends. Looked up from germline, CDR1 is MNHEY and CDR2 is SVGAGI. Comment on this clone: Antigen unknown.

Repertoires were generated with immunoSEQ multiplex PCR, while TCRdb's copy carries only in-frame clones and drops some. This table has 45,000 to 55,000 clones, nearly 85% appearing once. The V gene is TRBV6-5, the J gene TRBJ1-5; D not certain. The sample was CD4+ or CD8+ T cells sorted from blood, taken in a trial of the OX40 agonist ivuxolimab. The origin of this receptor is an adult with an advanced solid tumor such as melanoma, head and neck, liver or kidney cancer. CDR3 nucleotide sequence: TGTGCCAGCAGGCCCGGGGTGAATCAGCCCCAGCATTTT. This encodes CASRPGVNQPQHF.